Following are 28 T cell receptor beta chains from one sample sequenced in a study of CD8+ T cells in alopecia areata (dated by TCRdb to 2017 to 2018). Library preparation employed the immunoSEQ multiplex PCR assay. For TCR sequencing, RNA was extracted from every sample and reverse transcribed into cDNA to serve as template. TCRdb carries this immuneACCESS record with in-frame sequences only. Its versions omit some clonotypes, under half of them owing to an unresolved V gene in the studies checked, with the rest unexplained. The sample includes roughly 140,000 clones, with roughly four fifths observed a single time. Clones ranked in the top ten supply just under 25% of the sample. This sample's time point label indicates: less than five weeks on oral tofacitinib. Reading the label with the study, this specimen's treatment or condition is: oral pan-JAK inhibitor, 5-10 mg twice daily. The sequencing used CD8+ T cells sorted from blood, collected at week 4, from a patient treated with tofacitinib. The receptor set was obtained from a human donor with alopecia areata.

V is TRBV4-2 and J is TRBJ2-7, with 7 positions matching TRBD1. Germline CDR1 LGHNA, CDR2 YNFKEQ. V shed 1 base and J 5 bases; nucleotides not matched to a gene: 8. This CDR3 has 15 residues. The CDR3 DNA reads TGTGCCAGCAGCCAAGCTACAGGGGATCCGGACGAGCAGTACTTC. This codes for CASSQATGDPDEQYF.

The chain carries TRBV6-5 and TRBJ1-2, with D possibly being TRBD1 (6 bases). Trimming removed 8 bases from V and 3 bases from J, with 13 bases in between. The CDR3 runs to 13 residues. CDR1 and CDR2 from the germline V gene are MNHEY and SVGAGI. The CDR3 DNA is TGTGCCAGCGGCCCTACAGGGTACTATGGCTACACCTTC. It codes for CASGPTGYYGYTF.

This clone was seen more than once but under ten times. For the CDR3, the DNA is TGTGCCAGCAGCTTTAGCCCCAACCAGGGAGCCAAAAACATTCAGTACTTC. Translated: CASSFSPNQGAKNIQYF. This sequence joins TRBV5-6 and TRBJ2-4, with a weak D call TRBD1 (5 bases). V shed 2 bases and J shed 0 bases, with 15 bases lying between them. The CDR3 length is 17 residues. The V gene's germline CDR1 is SGHDT and CDR2 YYEEEE.

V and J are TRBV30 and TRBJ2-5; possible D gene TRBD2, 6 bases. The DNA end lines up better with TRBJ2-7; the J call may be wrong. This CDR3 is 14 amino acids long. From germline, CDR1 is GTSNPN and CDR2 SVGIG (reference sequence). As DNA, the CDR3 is TGTGCCTGGACTCCCCGGGGGATAACCAACGAGCAGTACTTC. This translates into CAWTPRGITNEQYF.

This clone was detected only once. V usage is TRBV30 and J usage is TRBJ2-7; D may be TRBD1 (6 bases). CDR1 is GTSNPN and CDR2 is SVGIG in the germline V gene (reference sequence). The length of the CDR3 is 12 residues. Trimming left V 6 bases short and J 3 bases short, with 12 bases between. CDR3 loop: CACEQGVYEQYF. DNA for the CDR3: TGTGCCTGCGAACAGGGAGTCTACGAGCAGTACTTC.

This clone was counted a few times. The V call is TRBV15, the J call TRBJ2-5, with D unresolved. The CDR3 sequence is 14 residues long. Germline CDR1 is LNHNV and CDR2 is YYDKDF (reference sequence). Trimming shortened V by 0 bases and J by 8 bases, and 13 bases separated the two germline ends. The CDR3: CATSRDRRPGTQYF. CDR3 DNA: TGTGCCACCAGCAGAGACCGCCGACCGGGCACCCAGTACTTC.

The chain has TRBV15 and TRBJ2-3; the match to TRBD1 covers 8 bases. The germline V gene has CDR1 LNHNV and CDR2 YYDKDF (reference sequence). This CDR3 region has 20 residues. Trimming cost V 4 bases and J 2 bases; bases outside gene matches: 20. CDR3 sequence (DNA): TGTGCCACCAGCAACGCGACAGGGGACCAACCATCTCAACACACAGATACGCAGTATTTT. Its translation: CATSNATGDQPSQHTDTQYF.

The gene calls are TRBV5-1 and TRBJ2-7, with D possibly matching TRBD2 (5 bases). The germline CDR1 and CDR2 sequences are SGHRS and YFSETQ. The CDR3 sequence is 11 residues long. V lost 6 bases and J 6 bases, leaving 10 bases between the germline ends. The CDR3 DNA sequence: TGCGCCAGCAACAAACGGGGCGAGCAGTACTTC. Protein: CASNKRGEQYF.

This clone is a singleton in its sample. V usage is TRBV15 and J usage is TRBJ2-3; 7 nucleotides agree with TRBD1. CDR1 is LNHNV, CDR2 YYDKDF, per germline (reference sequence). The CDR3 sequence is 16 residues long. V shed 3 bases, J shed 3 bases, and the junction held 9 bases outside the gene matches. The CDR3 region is CATSRATGFNTDTQYF. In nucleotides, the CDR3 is TGTGCCACCAGCAGGGCGACAGGGTTTAATACAGATACGCAGTATTTT.

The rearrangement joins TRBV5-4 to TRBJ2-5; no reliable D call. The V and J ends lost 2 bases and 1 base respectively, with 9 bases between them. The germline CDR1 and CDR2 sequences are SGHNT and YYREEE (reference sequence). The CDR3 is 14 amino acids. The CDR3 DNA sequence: TGTGCCAGCAGCTTTCGGGCTAGCCAAGAGACCCAGTACTTC. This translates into CASSFRASQETQYF.

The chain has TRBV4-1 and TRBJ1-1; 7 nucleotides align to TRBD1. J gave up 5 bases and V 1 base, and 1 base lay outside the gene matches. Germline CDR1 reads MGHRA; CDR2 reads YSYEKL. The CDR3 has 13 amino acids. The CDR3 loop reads CASSQGRGTEAFF. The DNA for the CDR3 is TGCGCCAGCAGCCAAGGCAGGGGGACTGAAGCTTTCTTT.

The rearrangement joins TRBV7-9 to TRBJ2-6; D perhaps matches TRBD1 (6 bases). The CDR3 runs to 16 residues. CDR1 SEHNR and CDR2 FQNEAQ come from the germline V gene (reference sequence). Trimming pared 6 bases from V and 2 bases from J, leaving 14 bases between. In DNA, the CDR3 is TGTGCCAGCAGTTATTCTTCAGGGGCTGGGGCCAACGTCCTGACTTTC. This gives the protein CASSYSSGAGANVLTF.

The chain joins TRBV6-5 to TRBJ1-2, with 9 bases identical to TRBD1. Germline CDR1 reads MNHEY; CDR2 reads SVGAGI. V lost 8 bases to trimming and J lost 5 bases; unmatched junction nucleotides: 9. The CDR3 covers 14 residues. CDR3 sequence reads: CASRPRGQGYGYTF. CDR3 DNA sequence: TGTGCCAGCCGTCCCCGAGGACAGGGGTATGGCTACACCTTC.

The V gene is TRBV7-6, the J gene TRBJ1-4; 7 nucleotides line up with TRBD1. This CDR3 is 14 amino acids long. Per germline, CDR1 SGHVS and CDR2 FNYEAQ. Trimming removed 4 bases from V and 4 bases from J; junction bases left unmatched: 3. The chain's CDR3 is CASSSGTDNEKLFF. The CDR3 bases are TGTGCCAGCAGCTCCGGGACAGATAATGAAAAACTGTTTTTT.

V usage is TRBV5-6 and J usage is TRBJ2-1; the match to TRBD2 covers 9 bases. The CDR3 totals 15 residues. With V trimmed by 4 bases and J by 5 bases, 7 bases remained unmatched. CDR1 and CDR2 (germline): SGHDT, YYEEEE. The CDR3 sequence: CASSKERGAHNEQFF. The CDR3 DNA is TGTGCCAGCAGCAAGGAGCGGGGGGCCCACAATGAGCAGTTCTTC.

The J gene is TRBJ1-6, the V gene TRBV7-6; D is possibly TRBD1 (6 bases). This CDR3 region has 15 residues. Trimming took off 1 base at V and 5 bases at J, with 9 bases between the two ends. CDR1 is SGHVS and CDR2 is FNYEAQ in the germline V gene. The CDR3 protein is CASSLEAGDNSPLHF. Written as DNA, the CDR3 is TGTGCCAGCAGCTTAGAGGCAGGGGATAATTCACCCCTCCACTTT.

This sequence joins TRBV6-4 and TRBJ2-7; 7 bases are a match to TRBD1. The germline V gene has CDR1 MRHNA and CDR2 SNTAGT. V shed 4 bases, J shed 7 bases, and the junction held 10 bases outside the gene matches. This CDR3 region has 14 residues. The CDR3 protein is CASSGPGLTGEQYF. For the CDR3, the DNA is TGTGCCAGCAGTGGCCCCGGGCTGACAGGGGAGCAGTACTTC.

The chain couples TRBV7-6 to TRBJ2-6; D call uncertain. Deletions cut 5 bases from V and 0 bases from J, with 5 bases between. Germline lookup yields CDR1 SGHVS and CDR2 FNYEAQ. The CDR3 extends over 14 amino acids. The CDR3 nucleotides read TGTGCCAGCAGCCCAAACTCTGGGGCCAACGTCCTGACTTTC. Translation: CASSPNSGANVLTF.

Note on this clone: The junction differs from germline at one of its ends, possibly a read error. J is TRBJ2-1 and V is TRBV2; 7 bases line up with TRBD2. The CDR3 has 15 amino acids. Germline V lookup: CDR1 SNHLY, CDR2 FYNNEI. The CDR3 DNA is TGTGCCGGGCACGGAGGGGACTACTCCTCCAATGAGCAGTTCTTC. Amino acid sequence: CAGHGGDYSSNEQFF.

The CDR3: CASTPGDQETQYF. Written as DNA, the CDR3 is TGTGCCAGCACCCCGGGGGACCAAGAGACCCAGTACTTC. The V call is TRBV6-5, the J call TRBJ2-5, with a possible D match to TRBD2 (6 bases). Germline V CDR1 and CDR2: MNHEY, SVGAGI. The CDR3 has 13 amino acids. V dropped 7 bases and J dropped 0 bases, with 9 bases sitting between them.

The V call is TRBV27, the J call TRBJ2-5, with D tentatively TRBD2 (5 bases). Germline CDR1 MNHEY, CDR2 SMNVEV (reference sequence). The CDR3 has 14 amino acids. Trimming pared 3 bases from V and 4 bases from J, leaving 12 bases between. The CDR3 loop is CASSLSKAGETQYF. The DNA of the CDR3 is TGTGCCAGCAGTTTGAGTAAGGCGGGAGAGACCCAGTACTTC.

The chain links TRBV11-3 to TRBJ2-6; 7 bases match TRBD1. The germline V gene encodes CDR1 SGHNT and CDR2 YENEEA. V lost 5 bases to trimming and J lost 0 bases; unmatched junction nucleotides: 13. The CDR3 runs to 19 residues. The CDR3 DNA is TGTGCCAGCAGCCCTTCGCCGGGACAGATAAGCTCTGGGGCCAACGTCCTGACTTTC. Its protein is CASSPSPGQISSGANVLTF. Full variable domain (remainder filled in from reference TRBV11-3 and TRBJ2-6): EAGVVQSPRYKIIEKKQPVAFWCNPISGHNTLYWYLQNLGQGPELLIRYENEEAVDDSQLPKDRFSAERLKGVDSTLKIQPAELGDSAVYLCASSPSPGQISSGANVLTFGAGSRLTVL.

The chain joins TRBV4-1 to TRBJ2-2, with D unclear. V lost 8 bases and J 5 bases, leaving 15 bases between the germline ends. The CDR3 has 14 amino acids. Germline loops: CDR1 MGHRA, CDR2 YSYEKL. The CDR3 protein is CASSRALGTGELFF. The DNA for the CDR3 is TGCGCCAGCTCCCGGGCCCTGGGGACCGGGGAGCTGTTTTTT.

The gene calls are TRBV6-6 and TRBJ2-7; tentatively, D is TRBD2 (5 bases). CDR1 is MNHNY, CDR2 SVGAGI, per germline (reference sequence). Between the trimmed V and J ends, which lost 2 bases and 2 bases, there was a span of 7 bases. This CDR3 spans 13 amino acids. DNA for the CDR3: TGTGCCAGCAGTTACGAGGGTGCCTACGAGCAGTACTTC. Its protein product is CASSYEGAYEQYF.

This CDR3 is CASSQDPGGMNTGELFF. CDR3 in DNA: TGTGCCAGCAGCCAAGACCCGGGGGGAATGAACACCGGGGAGCTGTTTTTT. V gene TRBV4-2 combines with J gene TRBJ2-2, with TRBD2 identical over 7 bases. The V and J ends lost 0 bases and 1 base, in that order; junction bases with no gene match: 5. The CDR3 is 17 amino acids. In germline, CDR1 is LGHNA, CDR2 YNFKEQ.

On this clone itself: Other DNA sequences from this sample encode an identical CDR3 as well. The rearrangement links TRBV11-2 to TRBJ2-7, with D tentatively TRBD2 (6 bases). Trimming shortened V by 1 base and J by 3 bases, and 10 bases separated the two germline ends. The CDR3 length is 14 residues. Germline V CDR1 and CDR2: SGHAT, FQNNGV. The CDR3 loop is CASSLGAGSYEQYF. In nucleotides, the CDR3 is TGTGCCAGCAGCTTAGGCGCGGGAAGCTACGAGCAGTACTTC. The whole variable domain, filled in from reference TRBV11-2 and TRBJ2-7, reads EAGVAQSPRYKIIEKRQSVAFWCNPISGHATLYWYQQILGQGPKLLIQFQNNGVVDDSQLPKDRFSAERLKGVDSTLKIQPAKLEDSAVYLCASSLGAGSYEQYFGPGTRLTVT.

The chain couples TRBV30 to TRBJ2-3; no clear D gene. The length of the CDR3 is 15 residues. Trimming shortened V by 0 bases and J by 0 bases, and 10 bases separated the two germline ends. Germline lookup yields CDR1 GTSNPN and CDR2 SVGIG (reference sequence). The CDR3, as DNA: TGTGCCTGGAGTGTTCAGGAGTCTAGCACAGATACGCAGTATTTT. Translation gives CAWSVQESSTDTQYF. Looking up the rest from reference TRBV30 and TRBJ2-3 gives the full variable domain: SQTIHQWPATLVQPVGSPLSLECTVEGTSNPNLYWYRQAAGRGLQLLFYSVGIGQISSEVPQNLSASRPQDRQFILSSKKLLLSDSGFYLCAWSVQESSTDTQYFGPGTRLTVL.

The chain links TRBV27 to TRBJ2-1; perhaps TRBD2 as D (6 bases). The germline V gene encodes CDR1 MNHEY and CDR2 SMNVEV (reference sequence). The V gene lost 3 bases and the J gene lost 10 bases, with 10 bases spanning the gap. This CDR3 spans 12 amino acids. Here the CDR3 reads CASSFGGVEQFF. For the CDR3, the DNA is TGTGCCAGCAGTTTCGGCGGGGTAGAGCAGTTCTTC.